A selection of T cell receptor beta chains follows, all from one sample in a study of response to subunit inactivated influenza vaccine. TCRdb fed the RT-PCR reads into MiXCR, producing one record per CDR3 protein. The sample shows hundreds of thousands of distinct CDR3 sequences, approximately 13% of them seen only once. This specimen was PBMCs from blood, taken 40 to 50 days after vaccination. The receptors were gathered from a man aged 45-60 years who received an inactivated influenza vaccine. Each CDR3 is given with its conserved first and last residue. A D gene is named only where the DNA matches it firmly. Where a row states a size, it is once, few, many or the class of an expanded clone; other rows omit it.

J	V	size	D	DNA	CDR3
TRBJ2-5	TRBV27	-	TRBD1	TGTGCCAGCAGTTTGGGACAGGGTAGGACCCAGTACTTC	CASSLGQGRTQYF
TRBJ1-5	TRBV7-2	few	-	TGTGCCAGCAGCTGGGGAAACAGGGACAGCAATCAGCCCCAGCATTTT	CASSWGNRDSNQPQHF
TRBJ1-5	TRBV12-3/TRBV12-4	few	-	TGTGCCAGCAGTTTTGGCGGGGGGGGCAATCAGCCCCAGCATTTT	CASSFGGGGNQPQHF
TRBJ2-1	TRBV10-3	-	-	TGTGCCATCAGTGAGCAGACTACCAATGAGCAGTTCTTC	CAISEQTTNEQFF
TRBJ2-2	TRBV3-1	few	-	TGTGCCAGCAGCCCCAGGACTTTCACCGGGGAGCTGTTTTTT	CASSPRTFTGELFF
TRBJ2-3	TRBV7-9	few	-	TGTGCCAGCAGCTTATGGCGGGATGACACAGATACGCAGTATTTT	CASSLWRDDTDTQYF
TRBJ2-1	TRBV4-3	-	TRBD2	TGCGCCAGCAGCCCTAGGGAGGGGAACTACAATGAGCAGTTCTTC	CASSPREGNYNEQFF
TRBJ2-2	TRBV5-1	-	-	TGCGCCAGCAGCTTAATGGCCCCGGACACCGGGGAGCTGTTTTTT	CASSLMAPDTGELFF
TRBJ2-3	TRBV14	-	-	TGTGCCAGCAGCCAGGCGGACAACACAGATACGCAGTATTTT	CASSQADNTDTQYF
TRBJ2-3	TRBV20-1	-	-	TGCAGTGCTAGGCCGTTAAACACAGATACGCAGTATTTT	CSARPLNTDTQYF
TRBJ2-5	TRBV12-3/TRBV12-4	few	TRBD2	TGTGCCAGCAGTTTAGGTTGGGGGGGGACTAGCCAAGAGACCCAGTACTTC	CASSLGWGGTSQETQYF
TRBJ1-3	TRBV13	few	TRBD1	TGTGCCAGCAGCTTCCCCGCCGGGACAGGGTCTTCTGGAAACACCATATATTTT	CASSFPAGTGSSGNTIYF
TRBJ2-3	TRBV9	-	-	TGTGCCAGCAGGGGGCGTCTCACAGATACGCAGTATTTT	CASRGRLTDTQYF
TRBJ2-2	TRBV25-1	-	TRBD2	TGTGCCAGCAGTGCCTGGGGGGGGATGAACACCGGGGAGCTGTTTTTT	CASSAWGGMNTGELFF
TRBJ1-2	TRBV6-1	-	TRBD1	TGTGCCAGCAGCAAGGGTAGGGACAGAGCTAACTATGGCTACACCTTC	CASSKGRDRANYGYTF
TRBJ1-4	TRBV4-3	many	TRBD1	TGCGCCAGCAGCTACGGGACAGGGCGTTCGACTAATGAAAAACTGTTTTTT	CASSYGTGRSTNEKLFF
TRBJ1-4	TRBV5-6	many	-	TGTGCCAGCAGCTTGGCGGGACACCTCGAAAAACTGTTTTTT	CASSLAGHLEKLFF
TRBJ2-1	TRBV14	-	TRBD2	TGTGCCAGCAGCTTCACCGGGACTAGCGTTTTCTTC	CASSFTGTSVFF
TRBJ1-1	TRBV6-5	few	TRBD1	TGTGCCAGCAGCAGAACAGGGGGACTGGCTTTCTTT	CASSRTGGLAFF
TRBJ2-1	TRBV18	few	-	TGTGCCAGCTCATACGACCGGAGCTCCTACAATGAGCAGTTCTTC	CASSYDRSSYNEQFF
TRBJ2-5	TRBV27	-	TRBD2	TGTGCCAGCAGTTACCTAGCGGGAGCTATAGAGACCCAGTACTTC	CASSYLAGAIETQYF
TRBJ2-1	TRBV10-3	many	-	TGTGCCACCTCTCAAGGAGGGAACCTTTACAATGAGCAGTTCTTC	CATSQGGNLYNEQFF
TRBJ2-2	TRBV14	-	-	TGTGCCAGCAGCCAAGAGTTGGCATACACCGGGGAGCTGTTTTTT	CASSQELAYTGELFF
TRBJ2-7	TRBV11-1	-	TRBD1	TGTGCCAGCAGCTCTGGAATACAGGGGGTCTACGAGCAGTACTTC	CASSSGIQGVYEQYF
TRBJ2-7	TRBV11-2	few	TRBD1	TGTGCCAGCAGCTCGAGACGCAACCGGGACAGGGAAAGCCGATCCTACGAGCAGTACTTC	CASSSRRNRDRESRSYEQYF